This T cell receptor beta chain was profiled in a study of T cell responses to AZD1222 COVID-19 vaccine. General study findings and limits: When two AZD1222 doses had been given, Spike-specific TCR breadth and depth rose. Most donors were white British, females outnumbered males, and clonal diversity was possibly underestimated.

V gave up 6 bases and J gave up 4 bases, with 12 bases separating them. The CDR3 sequence is 14 residues long. The germline CDR1 and CDR2 sequences are LNHDA and SQIVND (reference sequence). Concerning this clone itself: Antigen: not known.

Sequenced by immunoSEQ multiplex PCR; TCRdb stores in-frame clones only, minus some. The sample has approximately 120,000 clones, about nine tenths seen once. V is TRBV19 and J is TRBJ1-4; TRBD1 might be the D (5 bases). The sequenced sample was peripheral blood, obtained on day 0 of AZD1222 vaccination. The receptor's source is an adult in good health. CDR3 region: CASSRQNLNEKLFF. The CDR3 bases are TGTGCCAGTAGCCGACAGAACCTTAATGAAAAACTGTTTTTT.